The 4 T cell receptor beta chains listed next were all sequenced from one sample in a study of blood T cell repertoires in COVID-19. Sequencing was performed with immunoSEQ multiplex PCR; in TCRdb, only in-frame clones are kept and a portion is missing. This table holds under 200,000 clones, 80% to 95% found once. Sequenced material: peripheral blood. The receptors were gathered from a man aged 50 to 60 with acute or convalescent COVID-19.

The V and J genes are TRBV28 and TRBJ2-5; D might be TRBD1 (5 bases). The CDR3 spans 14 residues. V gave up 2 bases and J gave up 3 bases, with 10 bases separating them. The V gene's germline CDR1 is MDHEN and CDR2 SYDVKM. This CDR3 is CASSLALTEETQYF. CDR3 nucleotide sequence: TGTGCCAGCAGTTTAGCTCTGACAGAAGAGACCCAGTACTTC.

This clone was seen a single time. The chain couples TRBV29-1 to TRBJ2-7; D perhaps matches TRBD2 (7 bases). Trimming left V 3 bases short and J 6 bases short, with 15 bases between. In germline, CDR1 is SQVTM, CDR2 ANQGSEA. This CDR3 is built from 13 residues. The DNA of the CDR3 is TGCAGCGTTGAGAGGTACAGGGAGGGCGAGCAGTACGTC. Its translation is CSVERYREGEQYV.

This sequence joins TRBV7-9 and TRBJ1-4, with a possible D match to TRBD1 (5 bases). V dropped 5 bases and J dropped 0 bases, with 16 bases sitting between them. The CDR3 is made up of 17 amino acids. Germline lookup yields CDR1 SEHNR and CDR2 FQNEAQ (reference sequence). The CDR3 loop is CASSATPDSATNEKLFF. The CDR3 coding sequence is TGTGCCAGCAGCGCTACCCCAGACAGCGCAACTAATGAAAAACTGTTTTTT.

V and J are TRBV19 and TRBJ2-7; 12 bases agree with TRBD2. CDR3 length: 19 amino acids. Per the germline V gene, CDR1 is LNHDA and CDR2 is SQIVND (reference sequence). The V segment lost 5 bases and the J segment 5 bases; nucleotides outside the gene matches: 19. CDR3 bases: TGTGCCAGTAGTCGAAACTCCGGGACTAGCGGGTGGAACGTTCACGAGCAGTACTTC. Amino acid sequence: CASSRNSGTSGWNVHEQYF.